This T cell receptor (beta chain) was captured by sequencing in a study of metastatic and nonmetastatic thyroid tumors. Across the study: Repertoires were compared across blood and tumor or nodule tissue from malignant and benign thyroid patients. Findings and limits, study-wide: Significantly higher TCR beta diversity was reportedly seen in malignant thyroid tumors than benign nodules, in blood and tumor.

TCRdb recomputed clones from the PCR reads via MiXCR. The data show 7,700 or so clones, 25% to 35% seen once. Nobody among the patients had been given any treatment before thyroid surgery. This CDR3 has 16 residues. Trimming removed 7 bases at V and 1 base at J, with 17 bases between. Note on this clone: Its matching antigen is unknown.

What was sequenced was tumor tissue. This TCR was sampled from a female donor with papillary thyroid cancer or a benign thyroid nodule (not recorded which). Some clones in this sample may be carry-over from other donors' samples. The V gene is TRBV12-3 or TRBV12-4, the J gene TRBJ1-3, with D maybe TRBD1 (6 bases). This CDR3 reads CASKAGQSLSGNTIYF. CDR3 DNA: TGTGCCAGCAAGGCGGGACAAAGCCTTTCTGGAAACACCATATATTTT.